This T cell receptor beta chain is drawn from a study of T cell responses to AZD1222 COVID-19 vaccine. Study outcomes and limitations: Recipients of two AZD1222 doses showed rising Spike-specific TCR breadth and depth.

Sequencing was performed with immunoSEQ multiplex PCR; in TCRdb, only in-frame clones are kept and a portion is missing. This table holds tens of thousands of clones, around nine tenths found once. V was trimmed by 5 bases and J by 0 bases, leaving 2 bases between them. This CDR3 comprises 12 residues. Germline V gene lookup returns CDR1 SGHVS and CDR2 FQNEAQ. This clone was recorded a few times. Its antigen is unknown. The rearrangement uses TRBV7-8 and TRBJ2-1; D is unclear. This receptor was taken from an adult who received the AZD1222 COVID-19 vaccine. Sequencing was performed on peripheral blood, taken 28 days after the second AZD1222 dose. The CDR3 DNA sequence: TGTGCCAGCAGCCCCTCCTACAATGAGCAGTTCTTC. This gives the protein CASSPSYNEQFF.